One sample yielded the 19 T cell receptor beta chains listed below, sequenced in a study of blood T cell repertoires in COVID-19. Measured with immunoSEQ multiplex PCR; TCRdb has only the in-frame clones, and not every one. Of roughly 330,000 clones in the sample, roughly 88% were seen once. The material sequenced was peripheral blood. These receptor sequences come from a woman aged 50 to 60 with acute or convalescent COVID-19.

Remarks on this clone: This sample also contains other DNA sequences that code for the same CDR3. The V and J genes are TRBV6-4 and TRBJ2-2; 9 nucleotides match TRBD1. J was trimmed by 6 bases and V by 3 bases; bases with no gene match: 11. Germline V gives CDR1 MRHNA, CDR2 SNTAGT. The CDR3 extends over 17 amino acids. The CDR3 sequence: CASSEKLTGGSPGELFF. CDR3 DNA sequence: TGTGCCAGCAGTGAAAAGCTAACAGGGGGCAGTCCCGGGGAGCTGTTTTTT.

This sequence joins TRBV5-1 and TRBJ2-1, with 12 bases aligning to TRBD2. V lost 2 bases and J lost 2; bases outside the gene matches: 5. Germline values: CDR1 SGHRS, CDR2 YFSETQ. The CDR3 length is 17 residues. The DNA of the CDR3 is TGCGCCAGCAGCTTACTAGCGGGAGGTGGGACCTACAATGAGCAGTTCTTC. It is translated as CASSLLAGGGTYNEQFF.

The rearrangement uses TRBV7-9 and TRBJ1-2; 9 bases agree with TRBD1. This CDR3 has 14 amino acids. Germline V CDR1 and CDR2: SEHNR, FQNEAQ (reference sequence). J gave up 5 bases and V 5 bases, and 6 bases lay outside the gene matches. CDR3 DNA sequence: TGTGCCAGCAGCCGACAGGGGGGTGGATATGGCTACACCTTC. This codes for CASSRQGGGYGYTF.

CDR3 amino acids: CASSLDSSYNEQFF. DNA for the CDR3: TGCGCCAGCAGCTTAGATAGCTCCTACAATGAGCAGTTCTTC. The chain couples TRBV5-1 to TRBJ2-1; no clear D. Trimming removed 2 bases from V and 0 bases from J, with 6 bases in between. The CDR3 spans 14 residues. The germline gives CDR1 SGHRS, CDR2 YFSETQ.

The DNA of the CDR3 is TGTGCCAGCAGCTTAGTAGGCGGGAACCTTGGCGGGGAGCTGTTTTTT. It specifies CASSLVGGNLGGELFF. The V call is TRBV5-6, the J call TRBJ2-2, with a possible D match to TRBD2 (6 bases). This CDR3 comprises 16 residues. Germline V lookup: CDR1 SGHDT, CDR2 YYEEEE. Between the trimmed V and J ends, which lost 2 bases and 7 bases, there was a span of 18 bases.

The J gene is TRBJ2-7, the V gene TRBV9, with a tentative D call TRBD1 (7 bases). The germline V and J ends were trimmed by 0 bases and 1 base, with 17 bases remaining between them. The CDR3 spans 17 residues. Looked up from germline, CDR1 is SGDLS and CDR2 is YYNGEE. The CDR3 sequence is CASSVAAAGGGSYEQYF. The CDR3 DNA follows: TGTGCCAGCAGCGTAGCCGCGGCAGGGGGAGGTTCCTACGAGCAGTACTTC.

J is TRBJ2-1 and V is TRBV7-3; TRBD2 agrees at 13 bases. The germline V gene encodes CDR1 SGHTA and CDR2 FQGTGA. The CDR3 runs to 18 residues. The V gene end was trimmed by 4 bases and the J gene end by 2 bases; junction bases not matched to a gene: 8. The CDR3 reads CASSSGTSGIIAYNEQFF. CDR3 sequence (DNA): TGTGCCAGCAGCTCAGGGACTAGCGGGATCATTGCCTACAATGAGCAGTTCTTC.

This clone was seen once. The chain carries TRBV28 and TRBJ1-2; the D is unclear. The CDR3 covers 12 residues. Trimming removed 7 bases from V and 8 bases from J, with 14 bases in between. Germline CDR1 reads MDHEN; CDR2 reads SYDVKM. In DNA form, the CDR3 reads TGTGCCAGCACCTACGGCCCCGGGGGCTACACCTTC. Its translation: CASTYGPGGYTF.

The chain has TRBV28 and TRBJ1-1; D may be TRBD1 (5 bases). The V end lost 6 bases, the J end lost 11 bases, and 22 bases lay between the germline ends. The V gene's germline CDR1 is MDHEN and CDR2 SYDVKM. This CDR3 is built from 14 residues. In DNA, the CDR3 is TGTGCCAGCAGGAAGGGGCCGCACCCGCGGGAGGCTTTCTTT. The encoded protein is CASRKGPHPREAFF.

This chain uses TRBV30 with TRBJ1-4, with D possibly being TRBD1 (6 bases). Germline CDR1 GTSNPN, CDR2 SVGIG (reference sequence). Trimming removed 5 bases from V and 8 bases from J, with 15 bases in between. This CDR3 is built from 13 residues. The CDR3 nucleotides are TGTGCCTGGCAGGGGATAGGGAAAGAAAAACTGTTTTTT. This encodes CAWQGIGKEKLFF.

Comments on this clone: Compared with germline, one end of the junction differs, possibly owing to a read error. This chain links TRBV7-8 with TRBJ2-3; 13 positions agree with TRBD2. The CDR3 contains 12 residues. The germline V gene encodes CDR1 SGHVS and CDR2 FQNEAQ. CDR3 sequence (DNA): TGCATTGTGGGACTAGCGGGAATCACGCAGTATTTT. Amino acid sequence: CIVGLAGITQYF.

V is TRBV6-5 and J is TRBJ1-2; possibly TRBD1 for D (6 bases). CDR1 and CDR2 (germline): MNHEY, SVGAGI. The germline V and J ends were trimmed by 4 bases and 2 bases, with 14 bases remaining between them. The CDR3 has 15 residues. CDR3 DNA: TGTGCCAGCAGTTCGGGGGGCCTTGTGAACTATGGCTACACCTTC. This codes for CASSSGGLVNYGYTF.

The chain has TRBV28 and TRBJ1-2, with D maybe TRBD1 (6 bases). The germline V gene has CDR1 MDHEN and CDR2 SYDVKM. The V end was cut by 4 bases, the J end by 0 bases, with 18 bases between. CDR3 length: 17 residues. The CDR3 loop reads CASSSRGSPTANYGYTF. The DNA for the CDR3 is TGTGCCAGCAGTTCCAGGGGAAGCCCTACAGCTAACTATGGCTACACCTTC.

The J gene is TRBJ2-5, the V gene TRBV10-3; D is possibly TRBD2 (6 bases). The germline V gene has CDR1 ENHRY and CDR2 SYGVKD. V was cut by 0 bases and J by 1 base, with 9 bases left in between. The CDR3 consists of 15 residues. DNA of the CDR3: TGTGCCATCAGTGAGTCCGGGAGCCCCCAAGAGACCCAGTACTTC. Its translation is CAISESGSPQETQYF.

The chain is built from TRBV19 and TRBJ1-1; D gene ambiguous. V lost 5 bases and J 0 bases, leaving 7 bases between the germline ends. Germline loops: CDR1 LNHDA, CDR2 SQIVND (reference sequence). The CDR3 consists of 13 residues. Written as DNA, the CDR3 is TGTGCCAGTAGTGCTCAGGTGAACACTGAAGCTTTCTTT. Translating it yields CASSAQVNTEAFF.

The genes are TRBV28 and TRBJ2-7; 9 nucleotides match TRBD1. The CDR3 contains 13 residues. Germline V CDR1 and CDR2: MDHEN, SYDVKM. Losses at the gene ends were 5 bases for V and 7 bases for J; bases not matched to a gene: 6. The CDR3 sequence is CASSLRTGEEQYF. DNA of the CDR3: TGTGCCAGCAGTCTAAGGACAGGGGAGGAGCAGTACTTC.

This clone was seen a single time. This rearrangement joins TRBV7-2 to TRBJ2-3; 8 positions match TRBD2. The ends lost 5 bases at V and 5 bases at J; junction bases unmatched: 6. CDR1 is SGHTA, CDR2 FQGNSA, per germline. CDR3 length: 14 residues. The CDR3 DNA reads TGTGCCAGCAGCATAGGACTAGCACAAGATACGCAGTATTTT. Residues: CASSIGLAQDTQYF.

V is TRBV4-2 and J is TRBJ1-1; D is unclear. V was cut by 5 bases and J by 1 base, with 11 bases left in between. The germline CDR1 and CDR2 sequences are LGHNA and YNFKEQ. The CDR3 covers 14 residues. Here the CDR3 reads CASSSRGPNTEAFF. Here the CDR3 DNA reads TGTGCCAGCAGCTCCCGAGGGCCGAACACTGAAGCTTTCTTT.

The CDR3 reads CARSADRRSSYNEQFF. CDR3 bases: TGTGCCAGAAGCGCGGACAGGCGGAGCTCCTACAATGAGCAGTTCTTC. This chain links TRBV5-3 with TRBJ2-1, with 7 bases matching TRBD1. TRBV5-3 is designated an ORF whose function remains uncertain. With V trimmed by 4 bases and J by 0 bases, 7 bases remained unmatched. CDR3 size: 16 residues.